This T cell receptor beta chain appears in the sequencing data of a study of T-cell memory formation after mild COVID-19. TCRdb itself ran the 5' RACE reads through MiXCR, one entry per CDR3 protein. This table holds about 170,000 distinct CDR3 sequences, over 10% found once. From germline, CDR1 is SGHTA and CDR2 FQGTGA. The CDR3 is made up of 14 amino acids. V lost 4 bases and J lost 8, with 17 bases in between. This clonotype has more than one count but fewer than ten. This chain uses TRBV7-3 with TRBJ1-2; D not certain. This TCR was recovered from a man younger than 30 who had mild COVID-19 (a few samples of this study predate the infection). Cell type and time point are not known. Sequencing input: PBMCs or a T cell subset sorted from them (not recorded which). CDR3 sequence (DNA): TGTGCCAGCAGCTCATACATGGCCGTGAGGGGCTACACCTTC. It encodes CASSSYMAVRGYTF.